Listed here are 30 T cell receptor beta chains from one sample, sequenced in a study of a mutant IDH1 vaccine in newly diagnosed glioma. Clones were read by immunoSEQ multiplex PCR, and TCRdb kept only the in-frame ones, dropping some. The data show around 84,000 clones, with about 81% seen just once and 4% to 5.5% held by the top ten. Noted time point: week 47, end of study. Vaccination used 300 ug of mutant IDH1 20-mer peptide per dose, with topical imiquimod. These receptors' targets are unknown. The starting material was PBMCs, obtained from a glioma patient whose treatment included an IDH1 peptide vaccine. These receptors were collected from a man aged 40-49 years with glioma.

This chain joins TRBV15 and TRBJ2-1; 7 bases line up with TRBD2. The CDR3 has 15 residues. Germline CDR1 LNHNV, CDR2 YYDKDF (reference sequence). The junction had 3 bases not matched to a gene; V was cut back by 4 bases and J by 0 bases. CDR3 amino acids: CATSNVAGSYNEQFF. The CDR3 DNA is TGTGCCACCAGCAACGTAGCGGGCTCCTACAATGAGCAGTTCTTC.

CDR3 amino acids: CSVSDVPQFF. CDR3 coding DNA: TGCAGCGTATCGGACGTGCCGCAGTTCTTC. This chain joins TRBV29-1 and TRBJ2-1; D not certain. Germline CDR1 reads SQVTM; CDR2 reads ANQGSEA. CDR3 length equals 10 residues. V shed 6 bases and J shed 12 bases, with 12 bases lying between them.

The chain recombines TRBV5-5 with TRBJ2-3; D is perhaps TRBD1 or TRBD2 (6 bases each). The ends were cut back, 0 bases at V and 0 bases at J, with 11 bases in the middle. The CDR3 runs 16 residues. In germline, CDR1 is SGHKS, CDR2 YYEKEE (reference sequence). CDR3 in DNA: TGTGCCAGCAGCTTGGAGCCGGGGGCCAGCACAGATACGCAGTATTTT. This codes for CASSLEPGASTDTQYF. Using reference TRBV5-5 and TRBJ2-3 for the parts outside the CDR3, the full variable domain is DAGVTQSPTHLIKTRGQQVTLRCSPISGHKSVSWYQQVLGQGPQFIFQYYEKEERGRGNFPDRFSARQFPNYSSELNVNALLLGDSALYLCASSLEPGASTDTQYFGPGTRLTVL.

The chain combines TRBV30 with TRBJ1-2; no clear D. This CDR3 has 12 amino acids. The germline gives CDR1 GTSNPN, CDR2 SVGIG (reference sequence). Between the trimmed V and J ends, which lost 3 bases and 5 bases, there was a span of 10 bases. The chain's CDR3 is CAWSGSIYGYTF. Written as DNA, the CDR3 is TGTGCCTGGAGCGGGAGTATTTATGGCTACACCTTC.

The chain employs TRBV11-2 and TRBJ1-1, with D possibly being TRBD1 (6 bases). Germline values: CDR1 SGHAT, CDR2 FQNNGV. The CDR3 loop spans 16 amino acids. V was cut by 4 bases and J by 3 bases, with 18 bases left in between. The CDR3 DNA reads TGTGCCAGCAGCTGGGAACAGGGAGGAGGATACACTGAAGCTTTCTTT. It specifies CASSWEQGGGYTEAFF.

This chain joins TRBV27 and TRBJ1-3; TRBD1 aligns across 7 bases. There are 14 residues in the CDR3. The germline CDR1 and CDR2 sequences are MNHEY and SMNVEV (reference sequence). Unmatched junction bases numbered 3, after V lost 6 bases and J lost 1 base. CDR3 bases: TGTGCCAGCAGGAGACAGGGTTCTGGAAACACCATATATTTT. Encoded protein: CASRRQGSGNTIYF.

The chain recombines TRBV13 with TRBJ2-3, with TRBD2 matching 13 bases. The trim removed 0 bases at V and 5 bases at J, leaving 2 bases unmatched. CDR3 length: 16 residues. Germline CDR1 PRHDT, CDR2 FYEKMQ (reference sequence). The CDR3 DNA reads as TGTGCCAGCAGCTTAGGCGGACTAGCGGGAGTAGATACGCAGTATTTT. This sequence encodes CASSLGGLAGVDTQYF.

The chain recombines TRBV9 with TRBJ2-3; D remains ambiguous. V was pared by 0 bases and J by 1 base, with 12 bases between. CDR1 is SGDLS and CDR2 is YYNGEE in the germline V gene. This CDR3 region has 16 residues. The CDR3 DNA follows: TGTGCCAGCAGCGTAGAAGGGCCCCGGGGCACAGATACGCAGTATTTT. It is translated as CASSVEGPRGTDTQYF.

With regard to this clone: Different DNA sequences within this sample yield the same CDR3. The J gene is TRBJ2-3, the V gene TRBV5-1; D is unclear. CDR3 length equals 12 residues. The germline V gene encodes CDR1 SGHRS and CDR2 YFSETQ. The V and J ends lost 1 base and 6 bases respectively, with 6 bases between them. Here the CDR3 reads CASSLLRDTQYF. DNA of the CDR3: TGCGCCAGCAGCTTGCTGCGGGATACGCAGTATTTT. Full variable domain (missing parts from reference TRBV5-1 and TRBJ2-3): KAGVTQTPRYLIKTRGQQVTLSCSPISGHRSVSWYQQTPGQGLQFLFEYFSETQRNKGNFPGRFSGRQFSNSRSEMNVSTLELGDSALYLCASSLLRDTQYFGPGTRLTVL.

CDR3 sequence reads: CASSSPGQSRGYTF. The DNA of the CDR3 is TGTGCCAGCAGTTCCCCGGGACAGTCTCGGGGCTACACCTTC. The chain combines TRBV27 with TRBJ1-2, with TRBD1 matching over 7 bases. The CDR3 consists of 14 residues. The junction had 10 bases not matched to a gene; V was cut back by 4 bases and J by 8 bases. Germline V gene sequence: CDR1 MNHEY, CDR2 SMNVEV (reference sequence).

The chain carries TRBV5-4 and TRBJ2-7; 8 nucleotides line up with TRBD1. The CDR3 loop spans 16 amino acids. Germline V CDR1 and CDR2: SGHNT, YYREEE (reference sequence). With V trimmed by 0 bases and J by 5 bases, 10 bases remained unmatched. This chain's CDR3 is CASSLDLRGQKNEQYF. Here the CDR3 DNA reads TGTGCCAGCAGCTTGGATCTCAGGGGGCAAAAGAACGAGCAGTACTTC. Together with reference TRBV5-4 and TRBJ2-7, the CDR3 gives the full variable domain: ETGVTQSPTHLIKTRGQQVTLRCSSQSGHNTVSWYQQALGQGPQFIFQYYREEENGRGNFPPRFSGLQFPNYSSELNVNALELDDSALYLCASSLDLRGQKNEQYFGPGTRLTVT.

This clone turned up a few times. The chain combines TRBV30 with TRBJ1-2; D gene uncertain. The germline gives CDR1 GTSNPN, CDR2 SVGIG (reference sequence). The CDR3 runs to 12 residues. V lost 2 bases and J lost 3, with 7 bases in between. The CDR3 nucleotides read TGTGCCTGGAGTAAGAGTGACTATGGCTACACCTTC. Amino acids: CAWSKSDYGYTF.

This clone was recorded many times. The CDR3 region is CASSSQIQGAQHF. Written as DNA, the CDR3 is TGTGCCAGCAGTTCGCAGATACAGGGGGCCCAGCATTTT. This chain uses TRBV6-6 with TRBJ1-5; TRBD1 matches 8 bases. The CDR3 has 13 amino acids. CDR1 is MNHNY, CDR2 SVGAGI, per germline (reference sequence). V shed 4 bases and J 11 bases; nucleotides not matched to a gene: 7.

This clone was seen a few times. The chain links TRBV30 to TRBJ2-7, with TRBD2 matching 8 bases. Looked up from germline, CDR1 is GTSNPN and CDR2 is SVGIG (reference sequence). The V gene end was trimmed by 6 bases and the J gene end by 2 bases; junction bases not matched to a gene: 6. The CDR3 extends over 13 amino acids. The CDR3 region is CACRGGTAYEQYF. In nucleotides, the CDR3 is TGTGCCTGCCGGGGGGGGACGGCCTACGAGCAGTACTTC. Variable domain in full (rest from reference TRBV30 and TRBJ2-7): SQTIHQWPATLVQPVGSPLSLECTVEGTSNPNLYWYRQAAGRGLQLLFYSVGIGQISSEVPQNLSASRPQDRQFILSSKKLLLSDSGFYLCACRGGTAYEQYFGPGTRLTVT.

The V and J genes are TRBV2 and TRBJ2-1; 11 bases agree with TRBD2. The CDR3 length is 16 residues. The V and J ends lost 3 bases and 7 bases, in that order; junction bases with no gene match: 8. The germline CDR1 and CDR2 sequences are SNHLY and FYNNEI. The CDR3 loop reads CASSEDLAGGRNEQFF. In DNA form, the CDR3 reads TGTGCCAGCAGTGAGGATCTAGCGGGAGGTCGTAATGAGCAGTTCTTC.

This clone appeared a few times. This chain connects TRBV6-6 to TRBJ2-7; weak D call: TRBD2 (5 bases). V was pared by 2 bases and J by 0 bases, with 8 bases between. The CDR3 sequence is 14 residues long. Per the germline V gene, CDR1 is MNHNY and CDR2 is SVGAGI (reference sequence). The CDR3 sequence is CASSYEGTSYEQYF. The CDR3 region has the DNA TGTGCCAGCAGTTACGAGGGAACCTCCTACGAGCAGTACTTC.

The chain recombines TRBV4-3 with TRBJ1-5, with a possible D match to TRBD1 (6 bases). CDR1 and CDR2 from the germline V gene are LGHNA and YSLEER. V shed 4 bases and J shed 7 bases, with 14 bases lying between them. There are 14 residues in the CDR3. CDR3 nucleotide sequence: TGCGCCAGCAGCCCCTACGGGGGCAGGCAGCCCCAGCATTTT. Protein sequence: CASSPYGGRQPQHF.

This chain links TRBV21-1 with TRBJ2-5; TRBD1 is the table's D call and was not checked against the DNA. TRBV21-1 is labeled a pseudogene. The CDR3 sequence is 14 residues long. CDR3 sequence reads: CASSCRDRVETQYF. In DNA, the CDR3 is TGTGCCAGCAGCTGCCGGGACAGGGTAGAGACCCAGTACTTC.

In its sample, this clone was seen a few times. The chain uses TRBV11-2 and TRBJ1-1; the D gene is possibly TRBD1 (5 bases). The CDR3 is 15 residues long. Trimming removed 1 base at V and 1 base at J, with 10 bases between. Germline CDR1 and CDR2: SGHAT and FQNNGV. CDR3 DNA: TGTGCCAGCAGCTTAGCAGGGATTCCGAACACTGAAGCTTTCTTT. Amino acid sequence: CASSLAGIPNTEAFF. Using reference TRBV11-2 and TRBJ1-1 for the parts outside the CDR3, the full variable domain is EAGVAQSPRYKIIEKRQSVAFWCNPISGHATLYWYQQILGQGPKLLIQFQNNGVVDDSQLPKDRFSAERLKGVDSTLKIQPAKLEDSAVYLCASSLAGIPNTEAFFGQGTRLTVV.

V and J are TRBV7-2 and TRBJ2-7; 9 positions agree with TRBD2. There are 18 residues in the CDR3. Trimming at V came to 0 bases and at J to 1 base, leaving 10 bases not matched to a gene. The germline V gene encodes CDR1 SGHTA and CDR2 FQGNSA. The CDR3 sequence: CASSLAPRGAGGSYEQYF. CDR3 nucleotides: TGTGCCAGCAGCTTAGCGCCCCGAGGGGCGGGAGGGTCCTACGAGCAGTACTTC.

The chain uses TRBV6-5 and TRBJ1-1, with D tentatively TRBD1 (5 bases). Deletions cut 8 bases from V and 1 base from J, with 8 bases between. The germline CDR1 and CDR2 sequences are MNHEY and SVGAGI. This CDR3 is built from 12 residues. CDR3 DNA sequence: TGTGCCAGCCTCACAGGGAACACTGAAGCTTTCTTT. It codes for CASLTGNTEAFF.

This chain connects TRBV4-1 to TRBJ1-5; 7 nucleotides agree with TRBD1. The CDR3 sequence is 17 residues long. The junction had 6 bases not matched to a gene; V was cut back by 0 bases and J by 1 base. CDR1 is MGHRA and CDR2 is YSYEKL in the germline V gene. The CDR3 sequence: CASSQEQGEVSNQPQHF. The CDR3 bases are TGCGCCAGCAGCCAAGAGCAGGGGGAAGTGAGCAATCAGCCCCAGCATTTT.

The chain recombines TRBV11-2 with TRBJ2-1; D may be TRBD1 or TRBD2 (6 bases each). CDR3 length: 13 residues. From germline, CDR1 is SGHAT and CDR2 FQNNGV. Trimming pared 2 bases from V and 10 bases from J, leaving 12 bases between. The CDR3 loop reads CASSLSGGREQFF. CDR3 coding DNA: TGTGCCAGCAGCTTATCCGGGGGCAGGGAGCAGTTCTTC. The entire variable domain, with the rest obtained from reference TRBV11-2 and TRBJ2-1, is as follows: EAGVAQSPRYKIIEKRQSVAFWCNPISGHATLYWYQQILGQGPKLLIQFQNNGVVDDSQLPKDRFSAERLKGVDSTLKIQPAKLEDSAVYLCASSLSGGREQFFGPGTRLTVL.

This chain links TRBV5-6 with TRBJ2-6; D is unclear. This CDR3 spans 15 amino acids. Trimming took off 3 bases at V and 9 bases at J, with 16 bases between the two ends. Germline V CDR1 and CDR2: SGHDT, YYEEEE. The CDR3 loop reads CASSSRANWGNVLTF. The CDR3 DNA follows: TGTGCCAGCAGCTCCCGGGCCAACTGGGGCAACGTCCTGACTTTC. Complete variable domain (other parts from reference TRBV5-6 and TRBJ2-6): DAGVTQSPTHLIKTRGQQVTLRCSPKSGHDTVSWYQQALGQGPQFIFQYYEEEERQRGNFPDRFSGHQFPNYSSELNVNALLLGDSALYLCASSSRANWGNVLTFGAGSRLTVL.

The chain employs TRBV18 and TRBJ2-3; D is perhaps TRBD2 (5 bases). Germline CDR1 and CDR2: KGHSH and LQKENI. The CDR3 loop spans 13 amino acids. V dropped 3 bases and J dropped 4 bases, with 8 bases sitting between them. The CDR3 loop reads CASSPGDADTQYF. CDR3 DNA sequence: TGTGCCAGCTCACCGGGAGATGCAGATACGCAGTATTTT.

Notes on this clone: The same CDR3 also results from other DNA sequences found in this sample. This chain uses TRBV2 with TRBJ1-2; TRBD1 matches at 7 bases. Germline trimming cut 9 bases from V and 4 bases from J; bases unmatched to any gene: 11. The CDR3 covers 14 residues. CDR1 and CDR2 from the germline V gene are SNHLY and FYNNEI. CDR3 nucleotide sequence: TGTGCCAGACTTGGACAGGAGAGGTTCTATGGCTACACCTTC. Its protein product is CARLGQERFYGYTF. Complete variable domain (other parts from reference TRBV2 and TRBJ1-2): EPEVTQTPSHQVTQMGQEVILRCVPISNHLYFYWYRQILGQKVEFLVSFYNNEISEKSEIFDDQFSVERPDGSNFTLKIRSTKLEDSAMYFCARLGQERFYGYTFGSGTRLTVV.

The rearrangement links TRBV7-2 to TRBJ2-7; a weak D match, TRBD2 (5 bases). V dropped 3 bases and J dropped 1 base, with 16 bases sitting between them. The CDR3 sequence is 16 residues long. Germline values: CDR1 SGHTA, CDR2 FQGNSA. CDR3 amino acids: CASSLDVRAMSYEQYF. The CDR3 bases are TGTGCCAGCAGCTTGGACGTGCGGGCCATGTCCTACGAGCAGTACTTC.

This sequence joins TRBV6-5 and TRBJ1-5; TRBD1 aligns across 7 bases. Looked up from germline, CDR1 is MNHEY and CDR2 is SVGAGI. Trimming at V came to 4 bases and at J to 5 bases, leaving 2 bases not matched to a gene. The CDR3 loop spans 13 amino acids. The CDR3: CASSSTGHQPQHF. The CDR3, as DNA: TGTGCCAGCAGTTCGACAGGGCATCAGCCCCAGCATTTT.

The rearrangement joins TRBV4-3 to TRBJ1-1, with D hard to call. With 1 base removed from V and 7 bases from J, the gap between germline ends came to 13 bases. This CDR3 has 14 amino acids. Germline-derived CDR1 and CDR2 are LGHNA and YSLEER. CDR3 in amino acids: CASSQVHGLGEAFF. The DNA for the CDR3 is TGCGCCAGCAGCCAAGTCCACGGACTAGGTGAAGCTTTCTTT.

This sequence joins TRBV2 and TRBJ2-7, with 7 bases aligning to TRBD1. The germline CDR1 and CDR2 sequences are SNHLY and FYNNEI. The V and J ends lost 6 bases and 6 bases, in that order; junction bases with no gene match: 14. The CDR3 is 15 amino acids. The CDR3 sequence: CASSTDRTPTGEQYF. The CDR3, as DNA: TGTGCCAGCAGCACGGACAGGACACCCACAGGCGAGCAGTACTTC.